The sequence of this TCR beta chain was determined in a study of T cell changes during pregnancy in multiple sclerosis. Repertoires were generated with immunoSEQ multiplex PCR, while TCRdb's copy carries only in-frame clones and drops some. The table shows around 71,000 clones, with 92% occurring only once. V lost 5 bases to trimming and J lost 0 bases, with 11 bases between them. The germline CDR1 and CDR2 sequences are LNHDA and SQIVND (reference sequence). CDR3 length: 15 amino acids. The sequencing used peripheral blood, collected after pregnancy. This TCR came from a female donor with multiple sclerosis, enrolled in a pregnancy study. V gene TRBV19 combines with J gene TRBJ1-5, with D unresolved. The DNA of the CDR3 is TGTGCCAGTAGTCCGTACACCACTAGCAATCAGCCCCAGCATTTT. Its protein product is CASSPYTTSNQPQHF.